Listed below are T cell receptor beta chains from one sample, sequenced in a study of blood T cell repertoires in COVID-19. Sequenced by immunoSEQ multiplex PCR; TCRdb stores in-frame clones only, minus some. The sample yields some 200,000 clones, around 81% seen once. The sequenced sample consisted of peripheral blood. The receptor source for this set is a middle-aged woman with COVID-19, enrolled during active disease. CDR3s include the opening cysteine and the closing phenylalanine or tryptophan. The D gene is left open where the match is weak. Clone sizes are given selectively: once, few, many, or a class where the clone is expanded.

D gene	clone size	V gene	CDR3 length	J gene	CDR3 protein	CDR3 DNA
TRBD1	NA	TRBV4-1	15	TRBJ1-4	CASSQGDRVKEKLFF	TGCGCCAGCAGCCAAGGTGACAGGGTTAAGGAAAAACTGTTTTTT
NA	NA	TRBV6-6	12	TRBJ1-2	CASSSDSYGYTF	TGTGCCAGCAGCTCAGACAGCTATGGCTACACCTTC
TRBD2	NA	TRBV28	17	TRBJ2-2	CASHLGLAGPNTGELFF	TGTGCCAGCCACTTGGGACTAGCGGGACCGAACACCGGGGAGCTGTTTTTT
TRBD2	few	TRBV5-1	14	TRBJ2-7	CASTPAGGSYEQYF	TGCGCCAGCACCCCAGCGGGAGGGTCCTACGAGCAGTACTTC
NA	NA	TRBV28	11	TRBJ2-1	CASRVLGEQFF	TGTGCCAGCAGGGTTCTAGGTGAGCAGTTCTTC
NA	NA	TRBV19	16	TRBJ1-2	CASSILLQGEDYGYTF	TGTGCCAGTAGTATTCTTCTACAGGGAGAGGACTATGGCTACACCTTC
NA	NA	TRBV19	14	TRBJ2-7	CASSIYRNSYEQYF	TGTGCCAGTAGTATCTACAGAAACTCCTACGAGCAGTACTTC
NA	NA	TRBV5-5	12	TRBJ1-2	CASSLSSYGYTF	TGTGCCAGCAGCTTGTCCAGCTATGGCTACACCTTC
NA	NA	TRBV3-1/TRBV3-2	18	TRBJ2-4	CASSQDRSGILAKNIQYF	TGTGCCAGCAGCCAAGATCGTTCGGGAATCCTAGCCAAAAACATTCAGTACTTC
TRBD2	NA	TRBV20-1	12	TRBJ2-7	CSASLAAYEQYF	TGCAGTGCTAGTCTAGCGGCCTACGAGCAGTACTTC
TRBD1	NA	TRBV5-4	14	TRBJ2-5	CASSPTQGVETQYF	TGTGCCAGCAGCCCAACCCAGGGGGTAGAGACCCAGTACTTC
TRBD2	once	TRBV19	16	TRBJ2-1	CASSMGLAGANNEQFF	TGTGCCAGTAGTATGGGACTAGCGGGGGCTAACAATGAGCAGTTCTTC
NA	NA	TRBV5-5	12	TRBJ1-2	CASSPDRLGYTF	TGTGCCAGCAGCCCTGACAGGTTGGGCTACACCTTC
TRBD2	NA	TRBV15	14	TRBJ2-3	CATRRREGRDTQYF	TGTGCCACCAGAAGGCGGGAGGGCCGAGATACGCAGTATTTT
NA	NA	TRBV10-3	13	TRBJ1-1	CAISGVRDTEAFF	TGTGCCATCAGTGGGGTCCGGGACACTGAAGCTTTCTTT
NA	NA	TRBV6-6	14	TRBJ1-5	CASRPDSLNQPQHF	TGTGCCAGCAGACCCGACAGCCTCAATCAGCCCCAGCATTTT
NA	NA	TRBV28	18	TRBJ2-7	CASSSLTHQHTGAYEQYF	TGTGCCAGCAGTTCCTTGACGCATCAGCATACCGGGGCCTACGAGCAGTACTTC
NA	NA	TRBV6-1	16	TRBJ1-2	CASSEIDVWGGYGYTF	TGTGCCAGCAGTGAAATTGACGTTTGGGGAGGGTATGGCTACACCTTC
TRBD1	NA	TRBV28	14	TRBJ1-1	CASSLNRGNTEAFF	TGTGCCAGCAGTTTGAACAGGGGGAACACTGAAGCTTTCTTT
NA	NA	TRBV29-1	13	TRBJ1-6	CSVEGQQDSPLHF	TGCAGCGTTGAAGGACAGCAGGATTCACCCCTCCACTTT
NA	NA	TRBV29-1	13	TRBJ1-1	CSVEDQGPRQAFF	TGCAGCGTTGAAGATCAGGGCCCGAGACAAGCTTTCTTT
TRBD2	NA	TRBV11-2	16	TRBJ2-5	CASSLGPGRGEETQYF	TGTGCCAGCAGCTTAGGCCCCGGCCGGGGGGAAGAGACCCAGTACTTC
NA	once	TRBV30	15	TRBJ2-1	CALDTATAPVDEQFF	TGTGCCCTAGATACGGCGACCGCCCCGGTCGATGAGCAGTTCTTC
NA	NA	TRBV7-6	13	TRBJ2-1	CASSQSRTSEQFF	TGTGCCAGCAGCCAAAGTCGTACTTCCGAGCAGTTCTTC
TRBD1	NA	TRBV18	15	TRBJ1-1	CASSPVQGVNTEAFF	TGTGCCAGCTCACCAGTACAGGGGGTCAACACTGAAGCTTTCTTT
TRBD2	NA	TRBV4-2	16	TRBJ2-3	CASSQDPEREGDTQYF	TGTGCCAGCAGCCAAGATCCGGAGCGGGAGGGAGATACGCAGTATTTT
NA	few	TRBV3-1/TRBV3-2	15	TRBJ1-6	CASSRVGGGGSPLHF	TGTGCCAGCAGCCGCGTTGGGGGCGGAGGTTCACCCCTCCACTTT
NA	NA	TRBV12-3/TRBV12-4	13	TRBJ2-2	CASRLDSTGELFF	TGTGCCAGCAGATTAGACAGCACCGGGGAGCTGTTTTTT
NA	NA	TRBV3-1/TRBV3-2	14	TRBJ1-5	CASSQGGGNQPQHF	TGTGCCAGCAGCCAGGGGGGGGGTAATCAGCCCCAGCATTTT
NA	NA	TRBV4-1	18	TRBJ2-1	CASSQPFQTGRRGSEQFF	TGCGCCAGCAGCCAACCTTTTCAAACAGGGCGAAGAGGTAGTGAGCAGTTCTTC
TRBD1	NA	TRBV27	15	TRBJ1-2	CASSFDREDDYGYTF	TGTGCCAGCAGTTTCGACAGGGAAGATGACTATGGCTACACCTTC
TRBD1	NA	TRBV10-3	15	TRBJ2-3	CAISDPGQSTDTQYF	TGTGCCATCAGTGACCCGGGACAGAGCACAGATACGCAGTATTTT
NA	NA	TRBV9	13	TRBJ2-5	CASSVDTVETQYF	TGTGCCAGCAGCGTAGACACAGTAGAGACCCAGTACTTC
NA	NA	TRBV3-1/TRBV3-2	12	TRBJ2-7	CASTRGSYEQYF	TGTGCCAGCACAAGAGGCTCCTACGAGCAGTACTTC
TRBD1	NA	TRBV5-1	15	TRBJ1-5	CASRRTGESNQPQHF	TGCGCCAGCAGAAGGACAGGGGAGAGCAATCAGCCCCAGCATTTT
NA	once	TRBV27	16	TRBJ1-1	CASSLRAGPGNTEAFF	TGTGCCAGCAGTTTAAGGGCGGGCCCCGGCAACACTGAAGCTTTCTTT
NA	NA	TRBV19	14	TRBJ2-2	CASTPNRVAGELFF	TGTGCCAGTACCCCGAACAGGGTAGCCGGGGAGCTGTTTTTT
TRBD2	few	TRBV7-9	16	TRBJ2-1	CASSLASGGSYNEQFF	TGTGCCAGCAGCCTGGCTAGCGGGGGTTCCTACAATGAGCAGTTCTTC
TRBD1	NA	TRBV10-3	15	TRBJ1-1	CAISESGQANTEAFF	TGTGCCATCAGTGAGTCTGGACAGGCGAACACTGAAGCTTTCTTT
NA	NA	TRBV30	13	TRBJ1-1	CAWSRVANTEAFF	TGTGCCTGGAGCCGGGTCGCGAACACTGAAGCTTTCTTT
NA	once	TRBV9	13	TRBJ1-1	CASSEQGHTEAFF	TGTGCCAGCAGCGAACAGGGCCACACTGAAGCTTTCTTT
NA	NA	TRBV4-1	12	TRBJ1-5	CASSHHSPPQHF	TGCGCCAGCAGCCATCACAGTCCCCCCCAGCATTTT
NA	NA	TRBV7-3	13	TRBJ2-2	CASSLTGAGELFF	TGTGCCAGCAGCTTAACGGGCGCCGGGGAGCTGTTTTTT
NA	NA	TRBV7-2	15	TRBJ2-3	CASSMTGTHADTQYF	TGTGCCAGCAGCATGACGGGAACTCACGCAGATACGCAGTATTTT
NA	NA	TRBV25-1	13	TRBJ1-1	CASGGGLDTEAFF	TGTGCCAGCGGTGGAGGCTTGGACACTGAAGCTTTCTTT